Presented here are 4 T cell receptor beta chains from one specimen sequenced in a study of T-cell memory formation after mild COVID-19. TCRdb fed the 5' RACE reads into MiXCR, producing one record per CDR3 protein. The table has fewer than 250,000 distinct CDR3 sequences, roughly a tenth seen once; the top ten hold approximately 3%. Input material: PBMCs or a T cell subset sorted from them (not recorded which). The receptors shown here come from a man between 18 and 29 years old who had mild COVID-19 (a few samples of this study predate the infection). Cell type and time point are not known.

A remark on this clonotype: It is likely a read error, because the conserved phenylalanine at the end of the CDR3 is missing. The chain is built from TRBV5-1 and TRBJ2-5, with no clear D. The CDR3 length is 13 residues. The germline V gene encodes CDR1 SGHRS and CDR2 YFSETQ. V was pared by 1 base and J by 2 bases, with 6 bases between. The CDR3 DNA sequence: TGCGCCAGCAGCTTGTCCCTTCAAGAGACCCAGTACTTA. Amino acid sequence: CASSLSLQETQYL.

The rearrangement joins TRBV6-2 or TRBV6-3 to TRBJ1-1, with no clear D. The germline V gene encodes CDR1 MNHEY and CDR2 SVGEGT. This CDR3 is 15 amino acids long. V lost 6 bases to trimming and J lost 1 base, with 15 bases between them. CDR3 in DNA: TGTGCCAGCAGCTCCAGCCCAGACCGGAACACTGAAGCTTTCTTT. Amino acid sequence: CASSSSPDRNTEAFF.

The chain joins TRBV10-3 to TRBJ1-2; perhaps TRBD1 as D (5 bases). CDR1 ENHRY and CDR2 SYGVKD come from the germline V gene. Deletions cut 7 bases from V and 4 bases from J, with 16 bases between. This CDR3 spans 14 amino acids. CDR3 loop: CAIKGPGTAYGYTF. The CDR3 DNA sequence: TGTGCCATCAAGGGACCCGGGACGGCCTATGGCTACACCTTC.

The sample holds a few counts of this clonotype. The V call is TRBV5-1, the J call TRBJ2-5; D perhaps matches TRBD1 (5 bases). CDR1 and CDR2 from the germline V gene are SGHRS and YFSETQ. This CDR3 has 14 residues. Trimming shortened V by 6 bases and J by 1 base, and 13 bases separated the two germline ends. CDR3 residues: CASMVTVTQETQYF. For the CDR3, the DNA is TGCGCCAGCATGGTGACAGTGACCCAAGAGACCCAGTACTTC.